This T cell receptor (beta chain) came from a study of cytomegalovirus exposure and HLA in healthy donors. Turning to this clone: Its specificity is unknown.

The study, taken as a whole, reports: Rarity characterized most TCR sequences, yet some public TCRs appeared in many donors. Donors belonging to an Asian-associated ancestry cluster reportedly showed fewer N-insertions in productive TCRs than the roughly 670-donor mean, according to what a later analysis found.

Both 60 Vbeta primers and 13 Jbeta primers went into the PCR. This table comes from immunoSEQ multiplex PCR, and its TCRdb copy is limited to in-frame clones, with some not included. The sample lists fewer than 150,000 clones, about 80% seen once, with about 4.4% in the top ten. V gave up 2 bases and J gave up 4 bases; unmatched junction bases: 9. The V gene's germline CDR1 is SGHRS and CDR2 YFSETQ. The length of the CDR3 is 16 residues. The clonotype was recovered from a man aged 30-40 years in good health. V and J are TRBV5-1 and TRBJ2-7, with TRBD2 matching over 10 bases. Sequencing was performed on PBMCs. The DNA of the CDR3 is TGCGCCAGCAGCTTCGGCCCTAGCGGGAGTGGGTACGAGCAGTACTTC. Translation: CASSFGPSGSGYEQYF.